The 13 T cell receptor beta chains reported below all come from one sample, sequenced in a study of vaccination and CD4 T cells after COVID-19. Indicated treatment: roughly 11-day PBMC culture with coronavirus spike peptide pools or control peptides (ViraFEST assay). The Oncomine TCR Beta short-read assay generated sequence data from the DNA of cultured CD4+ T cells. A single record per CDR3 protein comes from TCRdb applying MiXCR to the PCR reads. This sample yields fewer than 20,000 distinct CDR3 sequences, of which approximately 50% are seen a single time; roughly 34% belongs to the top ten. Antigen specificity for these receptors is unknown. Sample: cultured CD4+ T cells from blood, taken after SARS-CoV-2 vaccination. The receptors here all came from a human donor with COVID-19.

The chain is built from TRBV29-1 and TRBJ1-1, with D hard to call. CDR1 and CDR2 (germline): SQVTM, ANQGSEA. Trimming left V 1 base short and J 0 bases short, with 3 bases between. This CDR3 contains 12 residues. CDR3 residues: CSVEVMNTEAFF. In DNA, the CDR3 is TGCAGCGTTGAAGTTATGAACACTGAAGCTTTCTTT.

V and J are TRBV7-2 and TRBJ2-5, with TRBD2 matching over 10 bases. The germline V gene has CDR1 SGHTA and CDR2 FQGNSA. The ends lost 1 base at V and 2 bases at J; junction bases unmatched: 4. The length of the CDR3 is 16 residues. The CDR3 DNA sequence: TGTGCCAGCAGCTTAGTGGCTAGCGGGGGTCAAGAGACCCAGTACTTC. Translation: CASSLVASGGQETQYF.

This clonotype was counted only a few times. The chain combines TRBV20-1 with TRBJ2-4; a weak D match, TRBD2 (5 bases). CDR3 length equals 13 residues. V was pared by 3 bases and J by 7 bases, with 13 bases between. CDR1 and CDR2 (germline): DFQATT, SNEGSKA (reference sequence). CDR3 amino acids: CSASLRASNIQYF. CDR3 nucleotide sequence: TGCAGTGCTAGTTTGAGGGCGAGTAACATTCAGTACTTC.

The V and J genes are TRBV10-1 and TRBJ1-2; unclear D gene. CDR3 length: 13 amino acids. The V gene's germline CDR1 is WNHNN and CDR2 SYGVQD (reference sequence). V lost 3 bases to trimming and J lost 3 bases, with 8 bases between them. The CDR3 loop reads CASSESRDYGYTF. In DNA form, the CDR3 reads TGCGCCAGCAGTGAATCCCGAGACTATGGCTACACCTTC.

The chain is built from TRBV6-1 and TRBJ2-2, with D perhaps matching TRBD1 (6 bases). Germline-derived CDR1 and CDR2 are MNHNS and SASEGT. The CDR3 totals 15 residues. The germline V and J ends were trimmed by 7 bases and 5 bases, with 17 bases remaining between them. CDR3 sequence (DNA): TGTGCCAGCACCCCCGCAGGGGTATCGACCGGGGAGCTGTTTTTT. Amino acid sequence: CASTPAGVSTGELFF.

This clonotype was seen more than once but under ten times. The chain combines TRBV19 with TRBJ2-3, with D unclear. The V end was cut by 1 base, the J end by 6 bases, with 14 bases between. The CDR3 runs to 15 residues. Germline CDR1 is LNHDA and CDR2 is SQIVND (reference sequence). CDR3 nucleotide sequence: TGTGCCAGTAGTATAGTGAGAGCTACTGGGGATACGCAGTATTTT. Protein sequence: CASSIVRATGDTQYF. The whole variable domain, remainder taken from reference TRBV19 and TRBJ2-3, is DGGITQSPKYLFRKEGQNVTLSCEQNLNHDAMYWYRQDPGQGLRLIYYSQIVNDFQKGDIAEGYSVSREKKESFPLTVTSAQKNPTAFYLCASSIVRATGDTQYFGPGTRLTVL.

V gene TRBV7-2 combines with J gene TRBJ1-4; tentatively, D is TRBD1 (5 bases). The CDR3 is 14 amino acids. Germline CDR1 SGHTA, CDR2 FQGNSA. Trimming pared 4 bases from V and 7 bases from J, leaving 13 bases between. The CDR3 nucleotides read TGTGCCAGCAGCTCGAGACAGTGGAGTGAAAAACTGTTTTTT. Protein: CASSSRQWSEKLFF.

The CDR3 region is CSARPFGGAPTVNQPQHF. The CDR3 DNA sequence: TGCAGTGCTAGGCCGTTTGGGGGGGCCCCGACGGTCAATCAGCCCCAGCATTTT. The chain combines TRBV20-1 with TRBJ1-5; weak D call: TRBD1 (6 bases). Germline CDR1 and CDR2: DFQATT and SNEGSKA (reference sequence). The V end lost 3 bases, the J end lost 3 bases, and 24 bases lay between the germline ends. CDR3 length: 18 residues.

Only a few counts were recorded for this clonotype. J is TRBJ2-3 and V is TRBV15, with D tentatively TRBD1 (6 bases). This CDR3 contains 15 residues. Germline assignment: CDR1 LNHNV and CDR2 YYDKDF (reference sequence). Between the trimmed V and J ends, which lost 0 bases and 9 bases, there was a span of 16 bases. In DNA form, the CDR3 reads TGTGCCACCAGCAGAGAGTCCCAGGGGACGGGAACGCAGTATTTT. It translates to CATSRESQGTGTQYF.

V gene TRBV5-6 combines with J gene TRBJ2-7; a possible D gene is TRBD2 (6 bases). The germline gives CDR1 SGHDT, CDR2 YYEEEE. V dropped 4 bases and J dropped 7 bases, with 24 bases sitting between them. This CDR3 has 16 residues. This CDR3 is CASSSGGRTPLREQYF. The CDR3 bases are TGTGCCAGCAGCAGTGGTGGGAGGACTCCCCTCAGGGAGCAGTACTTC.

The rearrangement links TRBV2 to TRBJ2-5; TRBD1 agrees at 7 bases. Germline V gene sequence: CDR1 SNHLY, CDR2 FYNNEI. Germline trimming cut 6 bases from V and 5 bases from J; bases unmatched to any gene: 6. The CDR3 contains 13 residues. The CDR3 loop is CASRRQGVETQYF. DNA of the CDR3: TGTGCCAGCAGGCGACAGGGAGTGGAGACCCAGTACTTC.

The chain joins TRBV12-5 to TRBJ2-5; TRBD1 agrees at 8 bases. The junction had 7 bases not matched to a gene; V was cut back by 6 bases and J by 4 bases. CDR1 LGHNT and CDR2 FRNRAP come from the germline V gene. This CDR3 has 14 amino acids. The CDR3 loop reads CASGPPGGGETQYF. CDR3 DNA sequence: TGTGCTAGTGGGCCCCCAGGGGGCGGAGAGACCCAGTACTTC. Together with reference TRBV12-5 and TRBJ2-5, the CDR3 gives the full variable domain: DARVTQTPRHKVTEMGQEVTMRCQPILGHNTVFWYRQTMMQGLELLAYFRNRAPLDDSGMPKDRFSAEMPDATLATLKIQPSEPRDSAVYFCASGPPGGGETQYFGPGTRLLVL.

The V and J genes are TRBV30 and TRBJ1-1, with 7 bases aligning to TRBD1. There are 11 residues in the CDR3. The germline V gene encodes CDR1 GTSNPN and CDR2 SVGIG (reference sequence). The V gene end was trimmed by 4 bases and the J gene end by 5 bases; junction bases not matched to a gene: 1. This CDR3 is CAWTRGTEAFF. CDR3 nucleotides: TGTGCCTGGACCAGGGGGACTGAAGCTTTCTTT.